These T cell receptor beta chains were read from a single sample in a study of T-cell reconstitution after alpha-beta-depleted transplantation in children. Each CDR3 protein is one row after TCRdb ran MiXCR on the PCR reads. The data contain approximately 510,000 distinct CDR3 sequences, about 17% of them singletons. Here the sequenced sample was PBMCs from the stem cell graft donor, taken from the stem cell graft. The receptors stem from a human donor who donated a stem cell graft to a child with acute lymphoblastic leukemia. The CDR3 runs from the conserved cysteine through the conserved F or W. D genes are given only for firm matches. Size tells how often a clone was seen (once, few, many) or the class of an expanded clone, and some rows leave it out.

NA,TRBV15,TRBJ2-1,few,TGTGCCACCCGCCCGAGCTCCTACAATGAGCAGTTCTTC,CATRPSSYNEQFF
NA,TRBV19,TRBJ2-1,NA,TGTGCCAGTAGTGCCCAAGGTGGGGCGGGACTGAATGAGCAGTTCTTC,CASSAQGGAGLNEQFF
NA,TRBV29-1,TRBJ2-2,few,TGCAGCGTTGGGGATGGGATACCCGGGGAGCTGTTTTTT,CSVGDGIPGELFF
NA,TRBV7-3,TRBJ1-1,NA,TGTGCCAGCAGCTCAACCCTACAGGGCACTGAAGCTTTCTTT,CASSSTLQGTEAFF
NA,TRBV29-1,TRBJ1-2,many,TGCAGCGTTGAAGATCCCAGGGCGGAAGGCTACACCTTC,CSVEDPRAEGYTF
NA,TRBV18,TRBJ1-1,few,TGTGCCAGCTCACTTACCCCAGGGACTGAAGCTTTCTTT,CASSLTPGTEAFF
NA,TRBV19,TRBJ2-7,NA,TGTGCCAGTAGTGTTCAACAGGCCTACGAGCAGTACTTC,CASSVQQAYEQYF
TRBD1,TRBV5-1,TRBJ2-7,NA,TGCGCCAGCAGCTTGAATGGGGTGACAGGGGTTAGCTACGAGCAGTACTTC,CASSLNGVTGVSYEQYF
NA,TRBV29-1,TRBJ2-5,few,TGCAGCGTGCTAGGGCCCAAGCTTGAGACCCAGTACTTC,CSVLGPKLETQYF
TRBD2,TRBV24-1,TRBJ2-7,few,TGTGCCACCAGCGGGACCCTTAGCGGGAGCCACGAGCAGTACTTC,CATSGTLSGSHEQYF
NA,TRBV4-1,TRBJ1-1,NA,TGCGCCAGCACCAGCTCCGGGTCAGAGAGGACTGAAGCTTTCTTT,CASTSSGSERTEAFF
NA,TRBV12-3/TRBV12-4,TRBJ1-5,NA,TGTGCCAGCAGTTCGAGGTCCCCCGGGCCCCAGCATTTT,CASSSRSPGPQHF
TRBD2,TRBV12-3/TRBV12-4,TRBJ2-2,NA,TGTGCCAGCACGGCGGGAGGACCCGGGGAGCTGTTTTTT,CASTAGGPGELFF
NA,TRBV27,TRBJ2-7,few,TGTGCCAGCAGTCCCAATCCTTACGGGTTCTCCTACGAGCAGTACTTC,CASSPNPYGFSYEQYF
NA,TRBV6-5,TRBJ2-1,few,TGTGCCAGCAGTTACGGGCGGGGGCCGGATGAGCAGTTCTTC,CASSYGRGPDEQFF
NA,TRBV20-1,TRBJ1-6,once,TGCAGTGCCCGGCCGGTGGATAATTCACCCCTCCACTTT,CSARPVDNSPLHF
TRBD1,TRBV7-8,TRBJ2-7,NA,TGTGCCAGCAGCCCACAGGACAGGGGAGACTACGAGCAGTACTTC,CASSPQDRGDYEQYF
TRBD2,TRBV11-2,TRBJ2-5,NA,TGTGCCAGCAGCCGAGAACTAGCGAATCAAGAGACCCAGTACTTC,CASSRELANQETQYF
NA,TRBV7-2,TRBJ2-5,few,TGTGCCAGCAGCTTAGCGGGAATCGCTATGGAGACCCAGTACTTC,CASSLAGIAMETQYF
NA,TRBV7-9,TRBJ2-1,few,TGTGCCAGCAGCTTAGGGGCAGTCTCCTACAATGAGCAGTTCTTC,CASSLGAVSYNEQFF
NA,TRBV29-1,TRBJ2-5,few,TGCAGCGTTGAAGGACGTATCGTTCAAGAGACCCAGTACTTC,CSVEGRIVQETQYF
NA,TRBV29-1,TRBJ2-7,NA,TGCAGCGGAACAGGCGGACAGTCCTACGAGCAGTACTTC,CSGTGGQSYEQYF
NA,TRBV12-3/TRBV12-4,TRBJ1-5,NA,TGTGCCAGCAGTTTAGTTCATTTTCCCCAGCATTTT,CASSLVHFPQHF